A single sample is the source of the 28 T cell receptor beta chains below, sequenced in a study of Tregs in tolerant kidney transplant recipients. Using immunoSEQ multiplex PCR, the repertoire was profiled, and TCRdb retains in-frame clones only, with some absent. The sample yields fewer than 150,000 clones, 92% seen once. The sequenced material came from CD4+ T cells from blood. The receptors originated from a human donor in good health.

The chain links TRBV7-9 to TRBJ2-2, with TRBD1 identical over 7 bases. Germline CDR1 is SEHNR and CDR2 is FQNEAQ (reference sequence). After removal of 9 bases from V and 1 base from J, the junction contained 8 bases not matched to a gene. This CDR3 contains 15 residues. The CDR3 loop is CARGTGTENTGELFF. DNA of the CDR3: TGTGCCAGGGGAACCGGGACAGAGAACACCGGGGAGCTGTTTTTT.

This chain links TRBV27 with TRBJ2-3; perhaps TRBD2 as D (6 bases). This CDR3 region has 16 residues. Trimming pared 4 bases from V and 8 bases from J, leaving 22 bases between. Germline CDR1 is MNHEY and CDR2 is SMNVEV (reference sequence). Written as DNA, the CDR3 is TGTGCCAGCAGTTCCCCCGCCGGGACTTCCCCCGTTACGCAGTATTTT. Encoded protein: CASSSPAGTSPVTQYF.

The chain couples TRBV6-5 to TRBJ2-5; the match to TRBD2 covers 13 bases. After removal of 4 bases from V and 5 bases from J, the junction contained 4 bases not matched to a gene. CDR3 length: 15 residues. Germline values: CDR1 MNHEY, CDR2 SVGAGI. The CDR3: CASSSGLAGAETQYF. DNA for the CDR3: TGTGCCAGCAGTTCCGGACTAGCGGGAGCCGAGACCCAGTACTTC.

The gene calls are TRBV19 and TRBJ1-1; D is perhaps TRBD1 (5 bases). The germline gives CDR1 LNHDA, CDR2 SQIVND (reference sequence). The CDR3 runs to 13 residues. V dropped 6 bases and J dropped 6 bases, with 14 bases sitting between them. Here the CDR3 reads CASRGAPRAEAFF. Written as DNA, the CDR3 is TGTGCCAGTAGAGGGGCCCCGCGCGCTGAAGCTTTCTTT.

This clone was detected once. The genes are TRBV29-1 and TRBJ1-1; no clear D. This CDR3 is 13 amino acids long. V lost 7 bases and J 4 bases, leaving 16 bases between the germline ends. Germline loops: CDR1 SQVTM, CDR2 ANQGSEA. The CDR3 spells CSAVPEAGTEAFF. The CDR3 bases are TGCAGCGCGGTCCCCGAGGCGGGCACTGAAGCTTTCTTT.

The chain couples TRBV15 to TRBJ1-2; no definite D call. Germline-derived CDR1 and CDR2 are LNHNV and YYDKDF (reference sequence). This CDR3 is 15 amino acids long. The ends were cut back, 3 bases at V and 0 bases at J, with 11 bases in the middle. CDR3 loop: CATSRNTGSNYGYTF. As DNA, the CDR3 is TGTGCCACCAGCAGGAACACCGGATCTAACTATGGCTACACCTTC.

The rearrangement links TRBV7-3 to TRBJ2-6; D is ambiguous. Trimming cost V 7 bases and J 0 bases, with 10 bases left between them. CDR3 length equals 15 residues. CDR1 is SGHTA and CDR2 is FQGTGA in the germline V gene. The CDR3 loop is CASTTHSSGANVLTF. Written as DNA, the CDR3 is TGTGCCAGCACCACTCATAGCTCTGGGGCCAACGTCCTGACTTTC.

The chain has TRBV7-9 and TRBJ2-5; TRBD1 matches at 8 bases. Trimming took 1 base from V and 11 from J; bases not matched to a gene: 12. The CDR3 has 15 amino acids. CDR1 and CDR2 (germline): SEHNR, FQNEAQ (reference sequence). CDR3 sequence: CASSLVLSGGFEQYF. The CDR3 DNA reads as TGTGCCAGCAGCTTAGTGCTGTCAGGGGGCTTTGAGCAGTACTTC.

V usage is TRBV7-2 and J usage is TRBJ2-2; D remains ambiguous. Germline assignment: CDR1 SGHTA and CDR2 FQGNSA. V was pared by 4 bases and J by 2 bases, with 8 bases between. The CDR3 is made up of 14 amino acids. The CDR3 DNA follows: TGTGCCAGCAGCTGGGTGGAAAACACCGGGGAGCTGTTTTTT. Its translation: CASSWVENTGELFF.

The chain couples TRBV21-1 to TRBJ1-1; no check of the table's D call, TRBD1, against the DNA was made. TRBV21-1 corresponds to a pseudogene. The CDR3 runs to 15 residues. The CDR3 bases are TGTGCCAGCAGCACGAAACAGGGGGCGCGGACTGAAGCTTTCTTT. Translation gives CASSTKQGARTEAFF.

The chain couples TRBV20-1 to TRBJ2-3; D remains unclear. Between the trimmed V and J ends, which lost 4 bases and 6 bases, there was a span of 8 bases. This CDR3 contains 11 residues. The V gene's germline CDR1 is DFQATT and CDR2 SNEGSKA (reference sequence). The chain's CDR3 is CSAMSADTQYF. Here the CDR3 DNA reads TGCAGTGCTATGTCGGCTGATACGCAGTATTTT.

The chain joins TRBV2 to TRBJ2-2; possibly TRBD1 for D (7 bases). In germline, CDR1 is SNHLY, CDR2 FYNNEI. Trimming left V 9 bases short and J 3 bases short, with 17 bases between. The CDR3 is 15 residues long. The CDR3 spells CASARGRGDTGELFF. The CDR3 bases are TGTGCCAGTGCGAGGGGCAGGGGGGACACCGGGGAGCTGTTTTTT.

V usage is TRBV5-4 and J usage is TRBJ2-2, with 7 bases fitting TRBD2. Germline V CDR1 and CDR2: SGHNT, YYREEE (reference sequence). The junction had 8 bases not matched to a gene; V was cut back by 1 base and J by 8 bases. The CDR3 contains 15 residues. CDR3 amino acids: CASSLKTSSPGELFF. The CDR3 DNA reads TGTGCCAGCAGCTTGAAGACTAGCTCTCCTGGGGAGCTGTTTTTT.

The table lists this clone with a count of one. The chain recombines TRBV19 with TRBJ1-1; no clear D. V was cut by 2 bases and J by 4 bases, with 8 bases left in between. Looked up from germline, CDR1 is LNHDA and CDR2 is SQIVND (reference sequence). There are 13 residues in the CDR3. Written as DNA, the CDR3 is TGTGCCAGTAGTATATCCGGAAGCACTGAAGCTTTCTTT. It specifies CASSISGSTEAFF.

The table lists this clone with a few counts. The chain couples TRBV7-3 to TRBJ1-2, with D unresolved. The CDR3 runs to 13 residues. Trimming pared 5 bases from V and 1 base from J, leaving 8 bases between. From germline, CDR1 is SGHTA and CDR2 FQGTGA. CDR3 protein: CASSPDGNYGYTF. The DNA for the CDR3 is TGTGCCAGCAGCCCCGACGGTAACTATGGCTACACCTTC.

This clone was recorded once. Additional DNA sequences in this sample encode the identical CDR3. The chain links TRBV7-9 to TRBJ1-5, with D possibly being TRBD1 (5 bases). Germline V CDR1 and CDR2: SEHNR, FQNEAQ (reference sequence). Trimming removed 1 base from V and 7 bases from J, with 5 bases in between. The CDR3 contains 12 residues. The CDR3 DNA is TGTGCCAGCAGCTTAGGGGGCCAGCCCCAGCATTTT. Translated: CASSLGGQPQHF. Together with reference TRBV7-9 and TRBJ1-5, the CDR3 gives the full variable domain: DTGVSQNPRHKITKRGQNVTFRCDPISEHNRLYWYRQTLGQGPEFLTYFQNEAQLEKSRLLSDRFSAERPKGSFSTLEIQRTEQGDSAMYLCASSLGGQPQHFGDGTRLSIL.

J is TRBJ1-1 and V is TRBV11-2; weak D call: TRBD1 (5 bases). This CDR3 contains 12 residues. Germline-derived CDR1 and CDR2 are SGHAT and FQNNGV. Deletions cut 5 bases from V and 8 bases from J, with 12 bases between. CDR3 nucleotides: TGTGCCAGCAGCCCCGACAGAATCGAAGCTTTCTTT. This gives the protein CASSPDRIEAFF.

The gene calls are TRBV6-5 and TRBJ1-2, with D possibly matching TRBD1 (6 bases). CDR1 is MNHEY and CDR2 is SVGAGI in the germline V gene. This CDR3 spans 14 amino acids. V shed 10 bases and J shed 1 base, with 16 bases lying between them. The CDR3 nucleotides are TGTGCCACATCCTACAGGGCTATTAACTATGGCTACACCTTC. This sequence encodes CATSYRAINYGYTF.

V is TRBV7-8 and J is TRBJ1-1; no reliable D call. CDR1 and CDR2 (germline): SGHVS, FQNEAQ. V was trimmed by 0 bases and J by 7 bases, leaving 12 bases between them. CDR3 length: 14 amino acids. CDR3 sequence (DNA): TGTGCCAGCAGCTTAGCCCGGGAATTAGGTGAAGCTTTCTTT. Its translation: CASSLARELGEAFF.

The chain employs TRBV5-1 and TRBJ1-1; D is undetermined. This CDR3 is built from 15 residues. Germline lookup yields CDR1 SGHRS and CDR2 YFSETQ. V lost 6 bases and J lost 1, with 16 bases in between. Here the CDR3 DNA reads TGCGCCAGCAAAAGGACCGGACGGGGGAACACTGAAGCTTTCTTT. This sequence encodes CASKRTGRGNTEAFF.

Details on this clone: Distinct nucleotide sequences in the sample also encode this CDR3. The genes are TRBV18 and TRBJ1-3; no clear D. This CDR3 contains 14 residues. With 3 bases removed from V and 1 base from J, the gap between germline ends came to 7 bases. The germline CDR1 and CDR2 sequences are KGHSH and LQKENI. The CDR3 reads CASSPQKSGNTIYF. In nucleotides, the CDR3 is TGTGCCAGCTCACCCCAGAAGTCTGGAAACACCATATATTTT.

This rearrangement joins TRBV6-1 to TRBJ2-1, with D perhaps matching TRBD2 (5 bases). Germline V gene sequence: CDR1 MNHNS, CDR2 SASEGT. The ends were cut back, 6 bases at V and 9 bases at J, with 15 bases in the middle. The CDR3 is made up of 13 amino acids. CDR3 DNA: TGTGCCAGCAGCCTCGACGGTCGGGGTGAGCAGTTCTTC. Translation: CASSLDGRGEQFF.

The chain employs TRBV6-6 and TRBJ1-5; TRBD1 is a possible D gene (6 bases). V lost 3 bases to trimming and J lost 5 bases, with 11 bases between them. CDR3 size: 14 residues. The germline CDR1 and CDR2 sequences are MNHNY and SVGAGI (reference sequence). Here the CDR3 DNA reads TGTGCCAGCAGTTATTGGGGGGGCCATCAGCCCCAGCATTTT. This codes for CASSYWGGHQPQHF.

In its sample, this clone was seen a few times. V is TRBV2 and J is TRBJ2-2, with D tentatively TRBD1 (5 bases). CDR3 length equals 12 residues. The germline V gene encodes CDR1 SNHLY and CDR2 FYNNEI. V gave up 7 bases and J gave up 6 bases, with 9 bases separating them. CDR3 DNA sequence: TGTGCCAGCACAAGGGGCGCCGGGGAGCTGTTTTTT. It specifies CASTRGAGELFF.

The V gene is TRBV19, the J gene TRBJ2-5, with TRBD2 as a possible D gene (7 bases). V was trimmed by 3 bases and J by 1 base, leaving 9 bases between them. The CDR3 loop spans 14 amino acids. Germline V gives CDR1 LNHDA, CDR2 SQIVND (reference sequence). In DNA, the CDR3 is TGTGCCAGTAGTATGCGGGGGCTCCAAGAGACCCAGTACTTC. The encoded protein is CASSMRGLQETQYF.

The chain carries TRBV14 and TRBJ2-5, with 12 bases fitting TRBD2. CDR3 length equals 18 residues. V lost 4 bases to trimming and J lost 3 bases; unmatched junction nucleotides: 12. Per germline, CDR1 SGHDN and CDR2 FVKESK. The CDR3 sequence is CASSPLRTSGAFKETQYF. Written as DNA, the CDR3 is TGTGCCAGCAGCCCCCTGAGGACTAGCGGGGCGTTTAAAGAGACCCAGTACTTC.

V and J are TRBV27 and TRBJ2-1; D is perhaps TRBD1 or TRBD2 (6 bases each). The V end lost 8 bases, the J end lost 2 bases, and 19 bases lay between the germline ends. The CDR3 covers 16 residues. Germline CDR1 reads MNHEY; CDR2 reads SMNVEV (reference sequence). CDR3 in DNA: TGTGCCAGCCCTTTATGCCCAGGGGAGGCCTACAATGAGCAGTTCTTC. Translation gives CASPLCPGEAYNEQFF.

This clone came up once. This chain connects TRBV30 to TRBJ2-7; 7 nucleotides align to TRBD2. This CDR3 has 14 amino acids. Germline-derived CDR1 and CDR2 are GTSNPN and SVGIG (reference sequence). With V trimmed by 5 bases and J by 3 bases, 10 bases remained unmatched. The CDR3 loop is CAWGGRGSRYEQYF. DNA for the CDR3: TGTGCCTGGGGTGGGAGGGGTAGCCGCTACGAGCAGTACTTC.